This T cell receptor beta chain was captured in a study of blood T cell repertoires in COVID-19 (dated by TCRdb to about 2020). About the full investigation: Samples from collaborators originated in the United States, Italy and Spain and spanned both the acute and convalescent phases of COVID-19. The material from the prospective study consisted of cDNA or gDNA derived from T cells, B-cell-depleted T cells, or PBMCs. Deeply sampled blood TCRbeta repertoires from subjects exposed to, actively infected with, or recovered from COVID-19 were included in the dataset. A freely available public database, intended as a resource for researchers studying the immune response to SARS-CoV-2, is where the repertoires were released. The samples were drawn from two sources: the first 160 participants of the ongoing ImmuneRACE study, and over 950 subjects contributed by 6 global collaborators. The sample metadata nearly always contained a de-identified subject ID, COVID-19 status, age in years and sex. HLA class I and class II types, where available, came from metadata supplied by the sample provider rather than from assay-based typing.

TCRbeta CDR3 regions were amplified from genomic DNA using the immunoSEQ Assay, a bias-controlled multiplex PCR. Turning to the authors' computational methods: Within the assay, amplification of reference gene primers was used to estimate how many nucleated cells each sample contained. To quantify the absolute abundance of each unique TCRbeta CDR3 rearrangement, sequence reads were collapsed and filtered. For each sample, productive Simpson clonality was calculated as the square root of Simpson's diversity index across productive rearrangements. TCRdb stores this immuneACCESS table with in-frame sequences only. Part of the clones is absent; in the studies checked, under half of the shortfall reflects unresolved V genes, and no reason is known for the rest. The V and J calls and clone size were taken over from that table, and D and trimming were inferred from the DNA. The sample records fewer than 130,000 clones, roughly two thirds of which are singletons. About 6% of the sample lies in the top ten.

Concerning this clone itself: Its antigen remains unidentified. The sample holds no much larger clone one base away, and base qualities are not on file.

Summary of the overall study and its limitations: How much clinical and demographic metadata was included differed by source and by participant, and the metadata was provided uncurated.

Whole blood was collected in K2EDTA tubes by collaborating institutions according to the institutions' own protocols. For TCRbeta analysis, collaborators shipped samples in one of three forms: frozen whole blood, isolated PBMCs, or DNA extracted from either of those sample types. From a lookup of the germline V gene (reference sequence), CDR1 and CDR2 are LNHDA and SQIVND. V drops 0 bases and J drops 1 base, leaving 13 bases in between. Its CDR3 holds 17 amino acids, cysteine through phenylalanine. Just the 51-base CDR3 DNA is kept, in frame starting at base 1. The sequence came from a man at least 80 years old with acute or convalescent COVID-19. The source material was peripheral blood. The sequence is built from TRBV19 and TRBJ1-5, with TRBD1 tentatively as D gene (5 bases match). The nucleotide sequence is given as TGTGCCAGTAGTATAGATAGAAAGGGGCACAGCAATCAGCCCCAGCATTTT. This yields the protein CASSIDRKGHSNQPQHF.